The 12 T cell receptor beta chains listed next were all sequenced from one sample in a study of T cells in Graves' hyperthyroidism and ophthalmopathy. RNA transcripts were the template for amplifying TCR beta CDR3 regions. In the first-round RT-PCR of the TCR CDR3, the HTBI primer set was used. TCRdb itself ran the multiplex PCR reads through MiXCR, one entry per CDR3 protein. The sample includes 30,000 to 45,000 distinct CDR3 sequences, 40% to 60% of them seen just once. The sample taken for sequencing was blood. The receptor set was obtained from a man aged 40-49 years with Graves' ophthalmopathy.

The genes are TRBV5-1 and TRBJ1-3, with D maybe TRBD1 (5 bases). CDR3 length: 17 amino acids. Trimming took 6 bases from V and 1 from J, leaving 20 bases between them. Germline V lookup: CDR1 SGHRS, CDR2 YFSETQ. The CDR3 DNA is TGCGCCAGCACCATGGGGGGAGGCCGACCTTCTGGAAACACCATATATTTT. Its translation is CASTMGGGRPSGNTIYF.

This clonotype was observed at least ten times. V usage is TRBV27 and J usage is TRBJ2-7, with D possibly TRBD2 on 5 matching bases. In germline, CDR1 is MNHEY, CDR2 SMNVEV (reference sequence). The CDR3 sequence is 13 residues long. The V gene lost 1 base and the J gene lost 6 bases, with 10 bases spanning the gap. The CDR3 DNA reads TGTGCCAGCAGTTTATTGGGAGCACGCGAGCAGTACTTC. This encodes CASSLLGAREQYF.

The chain employs TRBV2 and TRBJ2-1; 14 bases line up with TRBD2. The ends lost 7 bases at V and 5 bases at J; junction bases unmatched: 4. Germline V gene lookup returns CDR1 SNHLY and CDR2 FYNNEI. CDR3 length: 15 amino acids. CDR3 nucleotide sequence: TGTGCCAGCACTGGGGGACTAGCGGGGGACAATGAGCAGTTCTTC. This gives the protein CASTGGLAGDNEQFF.

As regards this clonotype: A read error may explain this, as a much larger clone is one base away. The CDR3 end shows no conserved phenylalanine or tryptophan, and so a read error is likely. The chain employs TRBV25-1 and TRBJ2-1, with D perhaps matching TRBD1 (6 bases). Trimming shortened V by 8 bases and J by 10 bases, and 21 bases separated the two germline ends. Germline-derived CDR1 and CDR2 are MGHDK and SYGVNS. This CDR3 spans 14 amino acids. CDR3 residues: CASVNHRDPREQFL. The CDR3 DNA reads as TGTGCCAGCGTAAATCACAGGGACCCGAGGGAGCAGTTCCTC.

The rearrangement links TRBV2 to TRBJ1-5; 7 bases are a match to TRBD1. The CDR3 contains 14 residues. Germline V gene data show CDR1 as SNHLY and CDR2 as FYNNEI. J gave up 3 bases and V 7 bases, and 6 bases lay outside the gene matches. The CDR3 DNA reads TGTGCCAGCAATGAGGGACAGTACAATCAGCCCCAGCATTTT. This codes for CASNEGQYNQPQHF.

The rearrangement uses TRBV7-2 and TRBJ2-7; TRBD1 matches at 10 bases. This CDR3 has 12 residues. Trimming cost V 8 bases and J 2 bases; bases outside gene matches: 0. Germline V gene sequence: CDR1 SGHTA, CDR2 FQGNSA. In nucleotides, the CDR3 is TGTGCCAGCGGGACAGGGGCCTACGAGCAGTACTTC. As protein: CASGTGAYEQYF. The variable domain in full, with the rest retrieved from reference TRBV7-2 and TRBJ2-7, is GAGVSQSPSNKVTEKGKDVELRCDPISGHTALYWYRQSLGQGLEFLIYFQGNSAPDKSGLPSDRFSAERTGGSVSTLTIQRTQQEDSAVYLCASGTGAYEQYFGPGTRLTVT.

The table lists this clonotype with many counts. No conserved phenylalanine or tryptophan is present at the end of the CDR3, so a read error is the likely explanation. The DNA is left out, because the CDR3 cannot be placed on it with certainty; the CDR3 is given as TCRdb lists it. The gene calls are TRBV6-1 and TRBJ2-5; the D segment call TRBD1 is taken from the table without a DNA check. Ends included, the CDR3 has 11 residues. Germline CDR1 and CDR2: MNHNS and SASEGT. CDR3 protein: CASTSAGHWKI.

This clonotype has ten or more counts. V gene TRBV28 combines with J gene TRBJ2-3, with D possibly TRBD1 on 6 matching bases. This CDR3 comprises 15 residues. Germline V lookup: CDR1 MDHEN, CDR2 SYDVKM. The V gene lost 6 bases and the J gene lost 1 base, with 14 bases spanning the gap. The CDR3 DNA reads as TGTGCCAGCAGGGGGGCCCCGGCCCGCACAGATACGCAGTATTTT. Translating gives CASRGAPARTDTQYF.

The chain uses TRBV7-9 and TRBJ2-2; 9 bases line up with TRBD1. V was clipped by 5 bases and J by 5 bases; unmatched bases: 3. The CDR3 length is 14 residues. Per germline, CDR1 SEHNR and CDR2 FQNEAQ (reference sequence). CDR3 nucleotide sequence: TGTGCCAGCAGCAAAGGACAGGGGACCGGGGAGCTGTTTTTT. Residues: CASSKGQGTGELFF.

About this clonotype itself: Germline and junction disagree at one end, which may indicate a read error. The V gene is TRBV5-1, the J gene TRBJ2-6, with D tentatively TRBD2 (7 bases). Germline assignment: CDR1 SGHRS and CDR2 YFSETQ. The CDR3 has 13 amino acids. The DNA for the CDR3 is TGCGTCAGCAGCGCGGCGGGGGCCAGCGTCCTGACTTTC. As protein: CVSSAAGASVLTF.

This chain connects TRBV20-1 to TRBJ2-7; unclear D gene. Germline assignment: CDR1 DFQATT and CDR2 SNEGSKA (reference sequence). This CDR3 spans 14 amino acids. The ends were cut back, 6 bases at V and 3 bases at J, with 18 bases in the middle. CDR3 DNA: TGCAGTGCCAGCACCAGGACCCCTGGCTACGAGCAGTACTTC. It is translated as CSASTRTPGYEQYF.

This clonotype was seen repeatedly, ten times or more. V gene TRBV13 combines with J gene TRBJ1-2; D not resolved. Germline V lookup: CDR1 PRHDT, CDR2 FYEKMQ (reference sequence). With 2 bases removed from V and 0 bases from J, the gap between germline ends came to 4 bases. There are 13 residues in the CDR3. This CDR3 reads CASSLRPNYGYTF. In nucleotides, the CDR3 is TGTGCCAGCAGCTTACGCCCTAACTATGGCTACACCTTC.